What follows describes a single TCR beta chain. Its antigen is currently unknown. CDR1 and CDR2 (germline): LGHNA, YNFKEQ. J was trimmed by 6 bases and V by 4 bases; bases with no gene match: 3. CDR3 size: 14 residues. Amplification used 60 Vbeta primers and 13 Jbeta primers. Original processing notes: The authors later counted 70 million to 85 million unique TCR beta chains, 9 million to 14 million of them shared. The protocol was immunoSEQ multiplex PCR, while the TCRdb copy is restricted to in-frame clones and leaves out a portion. The D gene and trimming were derived from the DNA, and the V and J assignments and clone size from that table. The sample has some 150,000 clones, about 82% seen once; the top ten hold approximately 2%. This entry comes from a study of cytomegalovirus exposure and HLA in healthy donors. Study information: Counted in an early data release were some 81 million unique TCRs from HLA-typed donors.

Study-wide results and limits: Certain sequence variants were highly shared and formed a cluster, and this cluster was likely a sequencing artifact.

Input material: PBMCs. The chain is built from TRBV4-2 and TRBJ2-2; 9 bases map to TRBD2. The sequence derives from a female donor in good health and CMV-seropositive. CDR3 sequence (DNA): TGTGCCAGCAGCCCACTAGCGGGCGCCGGGGAGCTGTTTTTT. It translates to CASSPLAGAGELFF.